This T cell receptor (beta chain) was observed in a study of T cell responses to AZD1222 COVID-19 vaccine. The overall study: Second doses were pooled across both intervals (about 4 or about 12 weeks). Notes on the study in general: At baseline, just six AZD1222 recipients tested seropositive.

The germline V gene encodes CDR1 MGHRA and CDR2 YSYEKL. The ends were cut back, 4 bases at V and 4 bases at J, with 14 bases in the middle. The CDR3 extends over 16 amino acids. This clone was seen only once. The antigen remains undetermined. Sequencing used immunoSEQ multiplex PCR; TCRdb keeps in-frame clones, though not all of them. Altogether fewer than 50,000 clones are present, 80% being singletons, with the ten largest covering under 5%. Specimen: peripheral blood, collected on day 0 of AZD1222 vaccination. The sequence came from an adult in good health. This rearrangement joins TRBV4-1 to TRBJ2-6; D is unresolved. CDR3 in amino acids: CASSPAGSAGANVLTF. The CDR3 nucleotides read TGCGCCAGCAGCCCCGCAGGTTCTGCCGGGGCCAACGTCCTGACTTTC.